One sample yielded the 18 T cell receptor beta chains listed below, sequenced in a study of radiotherapy plus CTLA-4 blockade in lung cancer. Some clones are missing from TCRdb's copy, which holds only in-frame ones; the method was immunoSEQ multiplex PCR. The sample holds around 44,000 clones; 75% to 80% are singletons and the top ten take about 2.6%. The specimen was peripheral blood, collected from a patient treated with radiotherapy plus ipilimumab. All receptors derive from a human donor with non-small cell lung cancer whose response to radiotherapy plus ipilimumab could not be evaluated.

The gene calls are TRBV7-2 and TRBJ2-3, with TRBD2 as a possible D gene (5 bases). From germline, CDR1 is SGHTA and CDR2 FQGNSA. CDR3 length: 14 amino acids. V lost 1 base and J 6 bases, leaving 11 bases between the germline ends. CDR3 sequence (DNA): TGTGCCAGCAGCTTAGGGCTGGGAGCGGATACGCAGTATTTT. Translating gives CASSLGLGADTQYF.

This clone came up a few times. J is TRBJ2-5 and V is TRBV18, with 10 nucleotides matching TRBD2. The germline gives CDR1 KGHSH, CDR2 LQKENI. The CDR3 loop spans 16 amino acids. Trimming at V came to 4 bases and at J to 1 base, leaving 6 bases not matched to a gene. The CDR3 DNA reads as TGTGCCAGCTCACGGTCACTAGCGGGACTCCAAGAGACCCAGTACTTC. Translating it yields CASSRSLAGLQETQYF.

This clone was observed a single time. The chain is built from TRBV2 and TRBJ1-5; D call uncertain. Trimming pared 3 bases from V and 2 bases from J, leaving 14 bases between. Germline V gene sequence: CDR1 SNHLY, CDR2 FYNNEI. The CDR3 extends over 16 amino acids. The CDR3 sequence: CASSDLPGWGNQPQHF. The CDR3 DNA reads as TGTGCCAGCAGTGATCTCCCAGGTTGGGGCAATCAGCCCCAGCATTTT.

V and J are TRBV2 and TRBJ2-2, with 7 bases identical to TRBD2. The CDR3 sequence is 13 residues long. Germline CDR1 is SNHLY and CDR2 is FYNNEI. V gave up 7 bases and J gave up 2 bases; unmatched junction bases: 1. CDR3 sequence reads: CASKGLNTGELFF. DNA for the CDR3: TGTGCCAGCAAGGGACTAAACACCGGGGAGCTGTTTTTT.

This clone was seen a handful of times. The chain links TRBV7-9 to TRBJ2-4; 9 nucleotides agree with TRBD1. CDR3 size: 16 residues. With V trimmed by 2 bases and J by 0 bases, 2 bases remained unmatched. Germline CDR1 SEHNR, CDR2 FQNEAQ (reference sequence). The CDR3 region has the DNA TGTGCCAGCAGCTTATTGGGACAGGGAGCCAAAAACATTCAGTACTTC. This gives the protein CASSLLGQGAKNIQYF.

The chain couples TRBV6-1 to TRBJ2-2; TRBD2 is a possible D gene (5 bases). The V gene's germline CDR1 is MNHNS and CDR2 SASEGT. The V gene lost 5 bases and the J gene lost 6 bases, with 16 bases spanning the gap. This CDR3 is 15 amino acids long. The CDR3: CASSFSQVGAGELFF. The CDR3 DNA sequence: TGTGCCAGCAGTTTCAGTCAGGTGGGAGCCGGGGAGCTGTTTTTT.

V usage is TRBV15 and J usage is TRBJ1-5, with D possibly matching TRBD1 (5 bases). The ends were cut back, 0 bases at V and 0 bases at J, with 9 bases in the middle. Germline assignment: CDR1 LNHNV and CDR2 YYDKDF (reference sequence). CDR3 length equals 16 residues. For the CDR3, the DNA is TGTGCCACCAGCAGAGACAGGGTCTATAGCAATCAGCCCCAGCATTTT. Translation: CATSRDRVYSNQPQHF.

The chain uses TRBV2 and TRBJ2-7; TRBD2 aligns across 11 bases. Germline CDR1 is SNHLY and CDR2 is FYNNEI. Trimming removed 5 bases from V and 6 bases from J; junction bases left unmatched: 12. The CDR3 consists of 16 residues. As DNA, the CDR3 is TGTGCCAGCAGTAGTAGCGGGAGGGCCGAAGTGAGCGAGCAGTACTTC. It codes for CASSSSGRAEVSEQYF. The full variable domain, its missing parts supplied by reference TRBV2 and TRBJ2-7, is EPEVTQTPSHQVTQMGQEVILRCVPISNHLYFYWYRQILGQKVEFLVSFYNNEISEKSEIFDDQFSVERPDGSNFTLKIRSTKLEDSAMYFCASSSSGRAEVSEQYFGPGTRLTVT.

The V call is TRBV5-4, the J call TRBJ2-1; 10 positions agree with TRBD2. The J segment lost 7 bases and the V segment lost 2 bases, leaving 6 bases of the junction unmatched. Germline V gene sequence: CDR1 SGHNT, CDR2 YYREEE (reference sequence). The CDR3 has 15 amino acids. The CDR3 here is CASSLTSGTKNEQFF. CDR3 in DNA: TGTGCCAGCAGCTTAACTAGCGGGACTAAGAATGAGCAGTTCTTC.

The chain couples TRBV18 to TRBJ2-2; 12 nucleotides agree with TRBD2. Germline trimming cut 3 bases from V and 0 bases from J; bases unmatched to any gene: 5. The CDR3 has 18 residues. Germline V gives CDR1 KGHSH, CDR2 LQKENI. CDR3 bases: TGTGCCAGCTCACCCCTAGGACTAGCGGGGTCGAACACCGGGGAGCTGTTTTTT. It is translated as CASSPLGLAGSNTGELFF.

A few counts support this clone. The chain links TRBV5-6 to TRBJ2-7; D may be TRBD1 (6 bases). The germline CDR1 and CDR2 sequences are SGHDT and YYEEEE. The CDR3 length is 14 residues. Trimming left V 1 base short and J 4 bases short, with 12 bases between. The CDR3 protein is CASSLIRGTYEQYF. CDR3 coding DNA: TGTGCCAGCAGCTTGATCAGGGGAACTTACGAGCAGTACTTC.

The V gene is TRBV2, the J gene TRBJ2-3; D is ambiguous. Trimming removed 3 bases at V and 0 bases at J, with 10 bases between. CDR3 size: 15 residues. Germline V lookup: CDR1 SNHLY, CDR2 FYNNEI. This chain's CDR3 is CASSEESPSTDTQYF. In nucleotides, the CDR3 is TGTGCCAGCAGTGAGGAGTCACCTAGCACAGATACGCAGTATTTT.

The DNA for the CDR3 is TGCGCCAGCAGTCGCGTACAGGGCTACAATGAGCAGTTCTTC. This translates into CASSRVQGYNEQFF. This sequence joins TRBV5-1 and TRBJ2-1, with D perhaps TRBD1 (6 bases). The germline CDR1 and CDR2 sequences are SGHRS and YFSETQ. Trimming stripped 5 bases from V and 3 bases from J, with 12 bases between. The CDR3 is 14 residues long.

The gene calls are TRBV11-2 and TRBJ2-7; TRBD2 matches at 11 bases. CDR3 size: 14 residues. After removal of 8 bases from V and 1 base from J, the junction contained 4 bases not matched to a gene. Germline lookup yields CDR1 SGHAT and CDR2 FQNNGV. The CDR3 DNA follows: TGTGCCAGCCACAGGACTAGCGGGTCCTACGAGCAGTACTTC. Its translation: CASHRTSGSYEQYF.

This rearrangement joins TRBV19 to TRBJ1-1; D may be TRBD1 (5 bases). Looked up from germline, CDR1 is LNHDA and CDR2 is SQIVND (reference sequence). This CDR3 spans 15 amino acids. V was trimmed by 3 bases and J by 3 bases, leaving 14 bases between them. The CDR3 here is CASSINGGEDTEAFF. CDR3 nucleotide sequence: TGTGCCAGTAGTATTAACGGGGGTGAGGACACTGAAGCTTTCTTT.

Only a few counts were recorded for this clone. V and J are TRBV29-1 and TRBJ2-3; D is unclear. The CDR3 is 11 residues long. Germline V gene sequence: CDR1 SQVTM, CDR2 ANQGSEA. Trimming cost V 3 bases and J 6 bases, with 7 bases left between them. CDR3 loop: CSVDVSDTQYF. CDR3 sequence (DNA): TGCAGCGTTGATGTTTCGGATACGCAGTATTTT.

The chain joins TRBV11-3 to TRBJ2-2, with 7 bases lining up with TRBD1. Germline CDR1 is SGHNT and CDR2 is YENEEA. J was trimmed by 7 bases and V by 6 bases; bases with no gene match: 5. This CDR3 spans 13 amino acids. The CDR3 DNA follows: TGTGCCAGCAGACCGACAGGGAACGGGGAGCTGTTTTTT. It encodes CASRPTGNGELFF.

V and J are TRBV4-3 and TRBJ2-1, with 13 bases that match TRBD2. Germline values: CDR1 LGHNA, CDR2 YSLEER. CDR3 size: 15 residues. V shed 5 bases and J 3 bases; nucleotides not matched to a gene: 1. This CDR3 reads CASSTSGRVYNEQFF. DNA of the CDR3: TGCGCCAGCAGCACTAGCGGGAGGGTCTACAATGAGCAGTTCTTC.